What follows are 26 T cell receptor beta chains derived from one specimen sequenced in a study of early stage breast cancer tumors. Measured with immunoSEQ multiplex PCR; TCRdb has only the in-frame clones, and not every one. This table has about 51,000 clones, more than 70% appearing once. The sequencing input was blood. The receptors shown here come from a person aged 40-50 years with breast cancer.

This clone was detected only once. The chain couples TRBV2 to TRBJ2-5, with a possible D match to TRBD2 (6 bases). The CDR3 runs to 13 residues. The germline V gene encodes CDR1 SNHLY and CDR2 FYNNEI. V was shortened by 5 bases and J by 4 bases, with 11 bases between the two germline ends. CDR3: CASSSVGGETQYF. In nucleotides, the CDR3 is TGTGCCAGCAGTTCGGTGGGGGGAGAGACCCAGTACTTC.

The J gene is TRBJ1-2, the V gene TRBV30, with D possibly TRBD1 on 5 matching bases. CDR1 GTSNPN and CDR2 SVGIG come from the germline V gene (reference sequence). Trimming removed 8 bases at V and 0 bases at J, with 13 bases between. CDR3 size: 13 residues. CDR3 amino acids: CARSRGANYGYTF. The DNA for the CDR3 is TGTGCCCGTAGTAGGGGAGCTAACTATGGCTACACCTTC.

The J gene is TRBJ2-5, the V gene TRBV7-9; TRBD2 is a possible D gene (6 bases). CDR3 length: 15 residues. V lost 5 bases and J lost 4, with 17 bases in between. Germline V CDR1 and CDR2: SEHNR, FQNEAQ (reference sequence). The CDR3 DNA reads TGTGCCAGCAGCCCCAGAGGAGGGGTCGGAGAGACCCAGTACTTC. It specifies CASSPRGGVGETQYF.

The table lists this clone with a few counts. In nucleotides, the CDR3 is TGTGCCAGCAGTGTATTCGAGACCCAGTACTTC. Protein: CASSVFETQYF. The rearrangement joins TRBV25-1 to TRBJ2-5, with no clear D. CDR3 length equals 11 residues. CDR1 is MGHDK and CDR2 is SYGVNS in the germline V gene. V was pared by 4 bases and J by 5 bases, with 5 bases between.

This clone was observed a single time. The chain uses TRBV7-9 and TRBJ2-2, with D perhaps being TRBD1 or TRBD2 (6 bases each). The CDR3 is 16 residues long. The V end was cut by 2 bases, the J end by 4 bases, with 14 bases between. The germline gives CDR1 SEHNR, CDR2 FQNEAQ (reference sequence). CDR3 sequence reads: CASSLLGGLITGELFF. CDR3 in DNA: TGTGCCAGCAGCTTATTAGGGGGACTCATCACCGGGGAGCTGTTTTTT.

The CDR3, as DNA: TGTGCCATCAGCCCGGGACAGGGCTACGAGCAGTACTTC. It codes for CAISPGQGYEQYF. The V gene is TRBV10-3, the J gene TRBJ2-7; TRBD1 matches 9 bases. The CDR3 is 13 residues long. Germline CDR1 is ENHRY and CDR2 is SYGVKD. V lost 6 bases to trimming and J lost 3 bases; unmatched junction nucleotides: 3.

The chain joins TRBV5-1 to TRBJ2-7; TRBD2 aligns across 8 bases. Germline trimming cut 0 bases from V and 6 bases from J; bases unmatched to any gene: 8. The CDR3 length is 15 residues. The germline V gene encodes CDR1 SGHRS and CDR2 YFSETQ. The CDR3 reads CASSLVPGGPGEQYF. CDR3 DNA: TGCGCCAGCAGCTTGGTCCCGGGAGGGCCAGGCGAGCAGTACTTC.

This chain's CDR3 is CASSPRSNTDTQYF. DNA of the CDR3: TGTGCCAGTAGTCCTCGCTCGAACACAGATACGCAGTATTTT. J is TRBJ2-3 and V is TRBV19; D unclear. Germline assignment: CDR1 LNHDA and CDR2 SQIVND (reference sequence). Trimming shortened V by 5 bases and J by 2 bases, and 11 bases separated the two germline ends. The CDR3 has 14 residues.

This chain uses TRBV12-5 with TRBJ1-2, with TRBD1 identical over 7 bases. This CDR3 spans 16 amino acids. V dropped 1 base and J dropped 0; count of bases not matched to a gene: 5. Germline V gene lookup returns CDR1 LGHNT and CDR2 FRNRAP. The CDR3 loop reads CASGLAPGQSNYGYTF. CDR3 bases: TGTGCTAGTGGTTTGGCGCCGGGACAGTCTAACTATGGCTACACCTTC.

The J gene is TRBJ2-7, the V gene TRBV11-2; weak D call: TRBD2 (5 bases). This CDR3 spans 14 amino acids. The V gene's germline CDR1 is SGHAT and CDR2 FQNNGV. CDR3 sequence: CAVDDGIDSYEQYF. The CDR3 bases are TGTGCAGTAGACGACGGGATTGACTCCTACGAGCAGTACTTC.

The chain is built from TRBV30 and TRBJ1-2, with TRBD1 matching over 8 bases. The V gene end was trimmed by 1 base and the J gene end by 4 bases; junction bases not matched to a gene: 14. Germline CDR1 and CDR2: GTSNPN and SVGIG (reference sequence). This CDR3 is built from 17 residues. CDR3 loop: CAWSDYEDRDRSYGYTF. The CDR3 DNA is TGTGCCTGGAGTGACTACGAGGACCGGGACAGGAGCTATGGCTACACCTTC.

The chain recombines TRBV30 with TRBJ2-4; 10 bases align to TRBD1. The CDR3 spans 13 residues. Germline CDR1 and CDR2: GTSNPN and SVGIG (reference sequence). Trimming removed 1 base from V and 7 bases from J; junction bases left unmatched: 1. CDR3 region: CAWSGDRGNIQYF. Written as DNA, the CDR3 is TGTGCCTGGAGTGGGGACAGGGGCAACATTCAGTACTTC. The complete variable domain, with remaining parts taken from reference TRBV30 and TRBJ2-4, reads SQTIHQWPATLVQPVGSPLSLECTVEGTSNPNLYWYRQAAGRGLQLLFYSVGIGQISSEVPQNLSASRPQDRQFILSSKKLLLSDSGFYLCAWSGDRGNIQYFGAGTRLSVL.

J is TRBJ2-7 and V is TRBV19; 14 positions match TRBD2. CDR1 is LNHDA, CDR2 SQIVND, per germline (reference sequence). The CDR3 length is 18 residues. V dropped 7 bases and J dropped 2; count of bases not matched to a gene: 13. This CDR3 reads CASTIGTSGSLVAYEQYF. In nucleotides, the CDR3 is TGTGCCAGTACCATTGGGACTAGCGGGAGCCTCGTCGCCTACGAGCAGTACTTC. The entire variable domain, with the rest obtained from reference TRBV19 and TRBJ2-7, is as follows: DGGITQSPKYLFRKEGQNVTLSCEQNLNHDAMYWYRQDPGQGLRLIYYSQIVNDFQKGDIAEGYSVSREKKESFPLTVTSAQKNPTAFYLCASTIGTSGSLVAYEQYFGPGTRLTVT.

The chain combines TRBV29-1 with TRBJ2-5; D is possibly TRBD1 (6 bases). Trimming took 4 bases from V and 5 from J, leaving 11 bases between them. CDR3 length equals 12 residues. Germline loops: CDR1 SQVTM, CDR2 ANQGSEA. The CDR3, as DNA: TGCAGCGTTGCCGGGACAACGGAGACCCAGTACTTC. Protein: CSVAGTTETQYF.

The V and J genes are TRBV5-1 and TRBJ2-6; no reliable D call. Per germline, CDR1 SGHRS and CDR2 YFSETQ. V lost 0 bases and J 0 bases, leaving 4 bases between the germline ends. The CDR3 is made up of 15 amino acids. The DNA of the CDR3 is TGCGCCAGCAGCTTGGCTAGCTCTGGGGCCAACGTCCTGACTTTC. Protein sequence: CASSLASSGANVLTF.

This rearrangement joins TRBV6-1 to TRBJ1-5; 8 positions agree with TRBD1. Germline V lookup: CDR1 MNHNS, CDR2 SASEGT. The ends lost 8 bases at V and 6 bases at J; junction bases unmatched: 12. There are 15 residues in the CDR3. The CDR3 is CASQAFGQGSQPQHF. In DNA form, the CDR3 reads TGTGCCAGCCAAGCTTTCGGACAGGGCTCTCAGCCCCAGCATTTT.

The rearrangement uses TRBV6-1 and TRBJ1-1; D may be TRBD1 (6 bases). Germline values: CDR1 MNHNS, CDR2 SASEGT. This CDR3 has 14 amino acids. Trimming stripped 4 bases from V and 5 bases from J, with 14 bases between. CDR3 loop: CASSVNPGETEAFF. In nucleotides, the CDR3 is TGTGCCAGCAGTGTCAACCCAGGGGAAACTGAAGCTTTCTTT.

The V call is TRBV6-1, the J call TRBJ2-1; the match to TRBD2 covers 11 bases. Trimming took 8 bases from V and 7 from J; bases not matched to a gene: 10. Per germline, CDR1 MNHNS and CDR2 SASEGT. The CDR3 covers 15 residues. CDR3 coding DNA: TGTGCCAGCGACCTACTAGCGGGAGCCTCAAATGAGCAGTTCTTC. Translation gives CASDLLAGASNEQFF.

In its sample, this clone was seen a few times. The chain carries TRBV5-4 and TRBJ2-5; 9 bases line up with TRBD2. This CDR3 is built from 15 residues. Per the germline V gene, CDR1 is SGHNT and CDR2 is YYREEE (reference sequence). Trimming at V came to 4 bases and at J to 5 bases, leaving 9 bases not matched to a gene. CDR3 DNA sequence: TGTGCCAGCAGCGCCGGACTAGCGCGCGGGGAGACCCAGTACTTC. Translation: CASSAGLARGETQYF.

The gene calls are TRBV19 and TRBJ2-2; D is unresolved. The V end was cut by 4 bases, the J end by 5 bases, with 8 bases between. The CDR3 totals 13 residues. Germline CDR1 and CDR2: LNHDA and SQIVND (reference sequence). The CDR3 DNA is TGTGCCAGTAGTACACACTGGACCGGGGAGCTGTTTTTT. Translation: CASSTHWTGELFF.

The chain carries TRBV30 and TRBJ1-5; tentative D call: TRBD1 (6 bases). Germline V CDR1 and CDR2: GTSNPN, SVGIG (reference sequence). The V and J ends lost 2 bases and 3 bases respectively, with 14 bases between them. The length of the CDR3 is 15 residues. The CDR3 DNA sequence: TGTGCCTGGAGTCGAAAACAGGGTAACAATCAGCCCCAGCATTTT. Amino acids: CAWSRKQGNNQPQHF.

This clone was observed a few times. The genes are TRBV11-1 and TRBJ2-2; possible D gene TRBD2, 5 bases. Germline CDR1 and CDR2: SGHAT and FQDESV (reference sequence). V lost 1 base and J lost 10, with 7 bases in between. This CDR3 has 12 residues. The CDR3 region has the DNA TGTGCCAGCAGCTTAGAGGGAGAGGAGCTGTTTTTT. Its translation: CASSLEGEELFF. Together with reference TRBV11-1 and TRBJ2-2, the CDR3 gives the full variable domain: EAEVAQSPRYKITEKSQAVAFWCDPISGHATLYWYRQILGQGPELLVQFQDESVVDDSQLPKDRFSAERLKGVDSTLKIQPAELGDSAMYLCASSLEGEELFFGEGSRLTVL.

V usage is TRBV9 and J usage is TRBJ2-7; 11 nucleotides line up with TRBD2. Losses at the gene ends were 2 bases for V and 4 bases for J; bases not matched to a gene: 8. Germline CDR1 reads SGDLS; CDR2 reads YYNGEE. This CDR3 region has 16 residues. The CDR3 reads CASSVAGTSGGYEQYF. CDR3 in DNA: TGTGCCAGCAGCGTTGCGGGGACTAGCGGAGGATACGAGCAGTACTTC.

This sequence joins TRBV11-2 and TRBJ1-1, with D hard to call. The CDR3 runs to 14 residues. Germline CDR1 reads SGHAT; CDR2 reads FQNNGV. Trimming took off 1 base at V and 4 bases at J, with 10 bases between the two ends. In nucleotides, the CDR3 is TGTGCCAGCAGCTTAGCCCCTCGGGGCACTGAAGCTTTCTTT. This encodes CASSLAPRGTEAFF.

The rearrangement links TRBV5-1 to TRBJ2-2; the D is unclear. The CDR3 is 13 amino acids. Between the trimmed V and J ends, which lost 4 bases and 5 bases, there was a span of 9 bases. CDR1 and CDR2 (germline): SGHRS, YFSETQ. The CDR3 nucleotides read TGCGCCAGCAGCCGGGCACGTACCGGGGAGCTGTTTTTT. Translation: CASSRARTGELFF.

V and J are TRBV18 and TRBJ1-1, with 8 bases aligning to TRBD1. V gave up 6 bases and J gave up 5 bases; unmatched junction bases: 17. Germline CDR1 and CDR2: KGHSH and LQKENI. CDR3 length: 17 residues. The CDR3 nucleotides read TGTGCCAGCTCCCTGACGGACAGGGCCCCCATTTTTACTGAAGCTTTCTTT. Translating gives CASSLTDRAPIFTEAFF.